The rows below give T cell receptor beta chains drawn from one sample of a study of OX40 agonist ivuxolimab in advanced cancers. Profiling relied on immunoSEQ multiplex PCR, and the TCRdb table lists in-frame clones only, not all of them. The sample lists approximately 46,000 clones, roughly three quarters seen once, with under 3% in the top ten. Source: CD4+ or CD8+ T cells sorted from blood, taken in a trial of the OX40 agonist ivuxolimab. The receptors stem from an adult with an advanced solid tumor such as melanoma, head and neck, liver or kidney cancer. Each CDR3 is given with its conserved first and last residue. A D gene is named only where the DNA matches it firmly. Part of the rows lack a size; the others show once, few, many or a class for expanded clones.

d_call	clone_size	v_call	cdr3_length	j_call	cdr3_aa	cdr3_nt
TRBD2	.	TRBV6-5	13	TRBJ2-7	CAGKREGPYEQYF	TGTGCCGGCAAGCGGGAGGGCCCCTACGAGCAGTACTTC
TRBD1	.	TRBV5-8	16	TRBJ1-2	CASSRGQGTFGGGYTF	TGTGCCAGCAGTAGGGGACAGGGAACATTTGGGGGTGGCTACACCTTC
.	.	TRBV5-1	13	TRBJ2-1	CASSLTSPGEQFF	TGCGCCAGCAGCTTGACTAGCCCGGGTGAGCAGTTCTTC
.	.	TRBV6-5	14	TRBJ1-5	CASRTRQVNQPQHF	TGTGCCAGCAGAACAAGACAGGTAAATCAGCCCCAGCATTTT
.	.	TRBV7-8	13	TRBJ2-1	CASSLKVTNEQFF	TGTGCCAGCAGCTTAAAAGTCACGAATGAGCAGTTCTTC
.	once	TRBV16	14	TRBJ1-2	CASSQSKAQLRYTF	TGTGCCAGCAGCCAATCGAAAGCACAGCTACGTTACACCTTC
TRBD1	.	TRBV29-1	12	TRBJ2-3	CSVGTGVDTQYF	TGCAGCGTAGGGACAGGGGTAGATACGCAGTATTTT
TRBD2	once	TRBV30	15	TRBJ2-3	CAWSQLAGVGDTQYF	TGTGCCTGGAGTCAATTAGCGGGAGTGGGGGATACGCAGTATTTT
.	.	TRBV7-9	14	TRBJ2-3	CASRRDLTTDTQYF	TGTGCCAGCAGGAGGGACCTAACCACAGATACGCAGTATTTT
.	once	TRBV6-1	14	TRBJ1-1	CASSGPRGWTEAFF	TGTGCCAGCAGTGGACCCAGGGGTTGGACTGAAGCTTTCTTT
.	.	TRBV19	15	TRBJ1-5	CASTVMAGGNQPQHF	TGTGCCAGTACGGTCATGGCAGGCGGTAATCAGCCCCAGCATTTT
TRBD2	.	TRBV18	18	TRBJ2-1	CASSPSGASGTSYNEQFF	TGTGCCAGCTCACCGTCCGGGGCTAGCGGGACCTCCTACAATGAGCAGTTCTTC
.	.	TRBV30	15	TRBJ2-3	CAWIPLRTKANTQYF	TGTGCCTGGATCCCTCTCCGGACCAAGGCGAATACGCAGTATTTT
.	.	TRBV18	15	TRBJ1-6	CASSELQGHNSPLHF	TGTGCCAGCTCAGAACTTCAGGGGCATAATTCACCCCTCCACTTT
TRBD1	.	TRBV7-8	15	TRBJ1-2	CASSPRRTGDYGYTF	TGTGCCAGCAGCCCCCGCCGGACAGGGGACTATGGCTACACCTTC
.	many	TRBV28	16	TRBJ1-5	CASRGGGGSSNQPQHF	TGTGCCAGCAGGGGGGGTGGAGGGTCTAGCAATCAGCCCCAGCATTTT
TRBD1	.	TRBV4-2	17	TRBJ1-1	CASSQAGTGGLNTEAFF	TGTGCCAGCAGCCAAGCGGGCACAGGGGGCCTGAACACTGAAGCTTTCTTT
.	.	TRBV7-3	14	TRBJ2-1	CASSADTSYNEQFF	TGTGCCAGCAGCGCCGACACAAGCTACAATGAGCAGTTCTTC
TRBD2	few	TRBV6-5	16	TRBJ2-4	CASSLGLDSAKNIQYF	TGTGCCAGCAGTTTGGGACTAGACTCCGCCAAAAACATTCAGTACTTC
TRBD2	.	TRBV5-5	16	TRBJ2-1	CASSFAIGLANNEQFF	TGTGCCAGCAGCTTCGCGATCGGACTAGCGAACAATGAGCAGTTCTTC
TRBD2	few	TRBV4-1	18	TRBJ2-4	CASSHSSGLAGAKNIQYF	TGCGCCAGCAGCCACTCATCGGGACTAGCGGGAGCCAAAAACATTCAGTACTTC
.	.	TRBV5-5	13	TRBJ2-1	CASSFPHSDEQFF	TGTGCCAGCAGCTTCCCCCATAGCGATGAGCAGTTCTTC
.	few	TRBV4-1	15	TRBJ1-2	CASSAPGRANYGYTF	TGCGCCAGCAGCGCCCCGGGACGAGCTAACTATGGCTACACCTTC
.	.	TRBV5-1	14	TRBJ2-1	CASSLGRGDNEQFF	TGCGCCAGCAGCTTGGGGAGAGGGGACAATGAGCAGTTCTTC
.	.	TRBV7-2	15	TRBJ2-5	CASSLVNRAGETQYF	TGTGCCAGCAGCTTAGTGAACCGAGCGGGAGAGACCCAGTACTTC
TRBD1	.	TRBV5-1	13	TRBJ1-2	CASSGGQGVGYTF	TGCGCCAGCAGCGGGGGACAGGGAGTTGGCTACACCTTC
.	.	TRBV5-5	15	TRBJ2-2	CASSLRGGSAGELFF	TGTGCCAGCAGCTTGAGAGGGGGGTCCGCCGGGGAGCTGTTTTTT
TRBD1	once	TRBV28	19	TRBJ2-4	CASSFLFNSRGHTKNIQYF	TGTGCCAGCAGTTTCTTATTTAACTCCAGGGGGCACACCAAAAACATTCAGTACTTC
.	.	TRBV7-3	13	TRBJ2-6	CASRFSGANVLTF	TGTGCCAGCAGGTTCTCTGGGGCCAACGTCCTGACTTTC